This TCR beta chain was sequenced in a study of blood T cell dynamics during melanoma immunotherapy. Across the study: First-line therapy was either pembrolizumab or nivolumab with ipilimumab for metastatic melanoma.

Points from the study as a whole: Unlike progressors, later disease-control patients had W3 repertoires gaining clonality or diversity.

Trimming pared 3 bases from V and 6 bases from J, leaving 14 bases between. Germline values: CDR1 SGHDN, CDR2 FVKESK. CDR3 size: 14 residues. Every bulk PBMC sample received the same 350 ng of DNA. Profiled with immunoSEQ multiplex PCR; TCRdb holds only in-frame clones, not every one. The sample lists some 4,300 clones; roughly 84% were seen once. Indicated time point: week 3, after first cycle of checkpoint inhibitor. One draw preceded checkpoint blockade; another followed its first cycle at week 3. As concerns this clone: Its antigen is as yet unknown.

The J gene is TRBJ1-2, the V gene TRBV14, with unresolved D. This receptor was identified in a human donor with melanoma. The source material was blood, sampled from a patient treated with checkpoint blockade. CDR3 bases: TGTGCCAGCAGCCAGGCAGGACGGGCTCATGGCTACACCTTC. It specifies CASSQAGRAHGYTF.